The next 23 T cell receptor beta chains were all read from a single sample in a study of CD8 T cells in ankylosing spondylitis. TCRdb processed the 5' RACE reads anew with MiXCR; each CDR3 protein has one entry. The sample records 250,000 or so distinct CDR3 sequences, 24% being singletons. Sequenced: blood, either unsorted or a sorted T cell fraction (not recorded which). The receptor set was obtained from a male donor with ankylosing spondylitis or in good health (not recorded which).

This clonotype was counted a few times. The chain has TRBV29-1 and TRBJ2-5, with D tentatively TRBD2 (6 bases). The CDR3 is 12 amino acids. Germline V lookup: CDR1 SQVTM, CDR2 ANQGSEA. The CDR3 region is CTFLEGAETQYF. CDR3 in DNA: TGCACGTTCCTGGAGGGTGCCGAGACCCAGTACTTC.

This clonotype was detected ten times or more. The chain employs TRBV29-1 and TRBJ2-7; D is tentatively TRBD1 or TRBD2 (5 bases each). Trimming pared 5 bases from V and 4 bases from J, leaving 15 bases between. Germline V gene sequence: CDR1 SQVTM, CDR2 ANQGSEA. The CDR3 runs to 13 residues. The CDR3 loop reads CSVNRDAGYEQYF. The CDR3 DNA follows: TGCAGCGTTAACCGGGACGCTGGGTACGAGCAGTACTTC.

This clonotype appeared a few times. V is TRBV18 and J is TRBJ2-3; D call uncertain. In germline, CDR1 is KGHSH, CDR2 LQKENI. V dropped 4 bases and J dropped 6 bases, with 14 bases sitting between them. The CDR3 loop spans 14 amino acids. CDR3 nucleotides: TGTGCCAGCTCACTCACGGGTCCGCTCGATACGCAGTATTTT. Its translation is CASSLTGPLDTQYF.

The table lists this clonotype with many counts. The chain recombines TRBV20-1 with TRBJ2-7; tentative D call: TRBD1 (6 bases). Germline V gene lookup returns CDR1 DFQATT and CDR2 SNEGSKA (reference sequence). Deletions cut 4 bases from V and 3 bases from J, with 10 bases between. The CDR3 contains 12 residues. The CDR3 DNA is TGCAGTGCTATGGGGGACATCTACGAGCAGTACTTC. Translating it yields CSAMGDIYEQYF.

This clonotype was seen repeatedly, ten times or more. The genes are TRBV5-1 and TRBJ2-2; unclear D gene. Germline CDR1 and CDR2: SGHRS and YFSETQ. The CDR3 has 15 amino acids. Trimming pared 4 bases from V and 6 bases from J, leaving 16 bases between. This chain's CDR3 is CASSPGARVAGELFF. CDR3 DNA sequence: TGCGCCAGCAGCCCTGGAGCAAGGGTGGCCGGGGAGCTGTTTTTT.

This clonotype appeared a few times. The rearrangement uses TRBV7-2 and TRBJ2-7, with a weak D call TRBD1 (5 bases). This CDR3 region has 13 residues. Between the trimmed V and J ends, which lost 1 base and 6 bases, there was a span of 10 bases. Per germline, CDR1 SGHTA and CDR2 FQGNSA. DNA for the CDR3: TGTGCCAGCAGCTTAGGGGGCTCGGTCGAGCAGTACTTC. It codes for CASSLGGSVEQYF.

This clonotype was picked up many times. The V gene is TRBV24-1, the J gene TRBJ2-3; D gene unclear. Germline-derived CDR1 and CDR2 are KGHDR and SFDVKD. V was shortened by 4 bases and J by 4 bases, with 8 bases between the two germline ends. The CDR3 sequence is 13 residues long. The CDR3 sequence: CATSESSADTQYF. The CDR3, as DNA: TGTGCCACCAGTGAGTCCAGTGCAGATACGCAGTATTTT.

The sample holds many counts of this clonotype. This sequence joins TRBV5-1 and TRBJ1-4; no definite D call. The ends were cut back, 4 bases at V and 0 bases at J, with 10 bases in the middle. Looked up from germline, CDR1 is SGHRS and CDR2 is YFSETQ. The CDR3 is 15 residues long. CDR3 in amino acids: CASSRVQSTNEKLFF. CDR3 DNA: TGCGCCAGCAGCCGGGTGCAGTCAACTAATGAAAAACTGTTTTTT. Drawing the rest from reference TRBV5-1 and TRBJ1-4, the complete variable domain is KAGVTQTPRYLIKTRGQQVTLSCSPISGHRSVSWYQQTPGQGLQFLFEYFSETQRNKGNFPGRFSGRQFSNSRSEMNVSTLELGDSALYLCASSRVQSTNEKLFFGSGTQLSVL.

J is TRBJ2-5 and V is TRBV4-1; a possible D gene is TRBD2 (5 bases). CDR1 and CDR2 from the germline V gene are MGHRA and YSYEKL. Trimming removed 4 bases from V and 5 bases from J, with 11 bases in between. The length of the CDR3 is 13 residues. In DNA, the CDR3 is TGCGCCAGCAGCCCGCTAGCTGGGGAGACCCAGTACTTC. The encoded protein is CASSPLAGETQYF.

The rearrangement links TRBV12-3 or TRBV12-4 to TRBJ1-1; D possibly corresponds to TRBD1 (5 bases). Between the trimmed V and J ends, which lost 5 bases and 5 bases, there was a span of 12 bases. The CDR3 extends over 13 amino acids. CDR3 amino acids: CASSQGRRTEAFF. As DNA, the CDR3 is TGTGCCAGCAGTCAGGGCCGACGGACTGAAGCTTTCTTT.

The rearrangement links TRBV29-1 to TRBJ1-2, with D perhaps TRBD1 (6 bases). The germline CDR1 and CDR2 sequences are SQVTM and ANQGSEA. This CDR3 comprises 14 residues. The V and J ends lost 7 bases and 4 bases respectively, with 19 bases between them. The DNA of the CDR3 is TGCAGCGCTGCAACGGGACAAGGAACCTATGGCTACACCTTC. Translation: CSAATGQGTYGYTF.

This clonotype was detected many times. This rearrangement joins TRBV25-1 to TRBJ2-2; D perhaps matches TRBD2 (6 bases). The germline V gene has CDR1 MGHDK and CDR2 SYGVNS. The CDR3 runs 17 residues. The germline V and J ends were trimmed by 1 base and 4 bases, with 16 bases remaining between them. The CDR3 DNA reads TGTGCCAGCAGTGAATCTGGGGGGAGGCCGCTCACCGGGGAGCTGTTTTTT. The encoded protein is CASSESGGRPLTGELFF.

In this sample, this clonotype turned up many times. The V and J genes are TRBV3-1 and TRBJ1-1; D remains unclear. Trimming removed 4 bases from V and 4 bases from J, with 4 bases in between. This CDR3 is 11 amino acids long. CDR1 is LGHDT and CDR2 is YNNKEL in the germline V gene (reference sequence). The DNA of the CDR3 is TGTGCCAGCAGCCGTAGCACTGAAGCTTTCTTT. Protein product: CASSRSTEAFF.

This clonotype has ten or more counts. The chain carries TRBV7-9 and TRBJ2-5; D gene unclear. The CDR3 length is 13 residues. Trimming stripped 5 bases from V and 5 bases from J, with 12 bases between. Germline V gene data show CDR1 as SEHNR and CDR2 as FQNEAQ (reference sequence). DNA of the CDR3: TGTGCCAGCAGCCCATTCGCGCGGGAGACCCAGTACTTC. Its translation is CASSPFARETQYF.

This clonotype has ten or more counts. This chain links TRBV20-1 with TRBJ2-1, with D perhaps TRBD2 (6 bases). The CDR3 is 13 residues long. The V end was cut by 1 base, the J end by 6 bases, with 10 bases between. Per the germline V gene, CDR1 is DFQATT and CDR2 is SNEGSKA (reference sequence). CDR3 sequence: CSARAQGGNEQFF. DNA of the CDR3: TGCAGTGCTAGAGCCCAGGGAGGCAATGAGCAGTTCTTC.

This clonotype showed up just a few times. The V gene is TRBV4-2, the J gene TRBJ2-1; D is unclear. Germline loops: CDR1 LGHNA, CDR2 YNFKEQ. The length of the CDR3 is 14 residues. Deletions cut 5 bases from V and 11 bases from J, with 19 bases between. CDR3 protein: CASSDLPKLGKQFF. The CDR3 DNA reads as TGTGCCAGCAGCGATCTCCCTAAATTGGGCAAGCAGTTCTTC.

This clonotype was recorded many times. The chain has TRBV20-1 and TRBJ1-1; 10 bases agree with TRBD1. J gave up 1 base and V 6 bases, and 11 bases lay outside the gene matches. Germline V gene lookup returns CDR1 DFQATT and CDR2 SNEGSKA (reference sequence). CDR3 length equals 16 residues. This CDR3 is CSAPVATGGTNTEAFF. CDR3 in DNA: TGCAGTGCCCCGGTTGCGACAGGGGGCACGAACACTGAAGCTTTCTTT.

The chain joins TRBV10-3 to TRBJ2-7; D is possibly TRBD1 (6 bases). This CDR3 is built from 12 residues. V was trimmed by 6 bases and J by 4 bases, leaving 10 bases between them. Germline CDR1 is ENHRY and CDR2 is SYGVKD. CDR3 DNA sequence: TGTGCCATCAGGGACAGCTTATACGAGCAGTACTTC. Translated: CAIRDSLYEQYF.

The chain has TRBV10-3 and TRBJ1-1; D gene uncertain. V lost 3 bases to trimming and J lost 1 base, with 9 bases between them. Germline CDR1 ENHRY, CDR2 SYGVKD. This CDR3 contains 14 residues. The CDR3 reads CAISDGLTNTEAFF. The CDR3 coding sequence is TGTGCCATCAGTGACGGACTCACGAACACTGAAGCTTTCTTT.

In this sample, this clonotype turned up many times. The chain links TRBV20-1 to TRBJ2-5; D may be TRBD2 (7 bases). Germline V gives CDR1 DFQATT, CDR2 SNEGSKA (reference sequence). This CDR3 comprises 12 residues. Here the CDR3 reads CSAGGGGETQYF. CDR3 nucleotide sequence: TGCAGCGCCGGGGGCGGGGGAGAGACCCAGTACTTC.

This clonotype has more than one count but fewer than ten. The chain uses TRBV29-1 and TRBJ2-5; TRBD1 aligns across 8 bases. Germline-derived CDR1 and CDR2 are SQVTM and ANQGSEA. The CDR3 is 13 residues long. Germline trimming cut 3 bases from V and 5 bases from J; bases unmatched to any gene: 5. CDR3 in DNA: TGCAGCGTTGAGGACAGGGCAAGGGAGACCCAGTACTTC. Translation: CSVEDRARETQYF.

This clonotype was recorded at least ten times. The chain links TRBV6-5 to TRBJ1-6; 9 bases agree with TRBD1. The germline gives CDR1 MNHEY, CDR2 SVGAGI. Trimming cost V 3 bases and J 13 bases; bases outside gene matches: 4. CDR3 length: 13 residues. The CDR3 loop reads CASSYGTGNPLHF. The CDR3 DNA is TGTGCCAGCAGTTATGGGACAGGGAACCCCCTCCACTTT.

The table lists this clonotype with many counts. The V and J genes are TRBV5-5 and TRBJ2-1, with 8 bases matching TRBD2. The V and J ends lost 3 bases and 7 bases, in that order; junction bases with no gene match: 3. The CDR3 covers 13 residues. CDR1 and CDR2 from the germline V gene are SGHKS and YYEKEE (reference sequence). The CDR3 nucleotides read TGTGCCAGCAGCTACCGGGGGGGTAATGAGCAGTTCTTC. This encodes CASSYRGGNEQFF.